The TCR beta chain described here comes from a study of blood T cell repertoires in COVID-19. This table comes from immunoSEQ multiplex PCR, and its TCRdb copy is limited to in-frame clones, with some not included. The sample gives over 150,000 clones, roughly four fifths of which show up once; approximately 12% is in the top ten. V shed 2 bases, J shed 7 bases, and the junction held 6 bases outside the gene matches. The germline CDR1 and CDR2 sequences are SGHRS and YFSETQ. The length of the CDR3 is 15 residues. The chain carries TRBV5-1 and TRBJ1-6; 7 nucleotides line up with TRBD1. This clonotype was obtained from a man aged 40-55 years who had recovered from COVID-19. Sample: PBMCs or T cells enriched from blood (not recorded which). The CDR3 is CASSFSGTVNSPLHF. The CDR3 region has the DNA TGCGCCAGCAGCTTTTCCGGGACAGTAAATTCACCCCTCCACTTT.